This is a list of T cell receptor beta chains from one sample in a study of CD8 T cells in Susac syndrome. MiXCR, applied by TCRdb to the immunoSEQ multiplex PCR reads, yields one record per CDR3 protein. The table lists over 100,000 distinct CDR3 sequences, around 97% of them singletons, with approximately 0.092% in the top ten. Sample: CD4+ T cells from PBMCs. Receptors were obtained from a human donor in good health. Each CDR3 is given with its conserved first and last residue. A D gene is named only where the DNA matches it firmly.

TRBJ2-7 | - | TRBV6-5 | TGTGCCAGCAGTTACTCGACCAGGGTGCTCAACGAGCAGTACTTC | CASSYSTRVLNEQYF
TRBJ2-5 | TRBD2 | TRBV5-1 | TGCGCCAGCAGCTTCACTGGGACTAGCGGCGGGGAGACCCAGTACTTC | CASSFTGTSGGETQYF
TRBJ1-5 | - | TRBV29-1 | TGCAGCGTTGCCTGGGCAGGGGACAATCAGCCCCAGCATTTT | CSVAWAGDNQPQHF
TRBJ2-2 | - | TRBV6-1 | TGTGCCAGCAGTGTCGCCCGGTTGGCCGGGGAGCTGTTTTTT | CASSVARLAGELFF
TRBJ1-5 | - | TRBV7-9 | TGTGCCAGCAGCTTAGGACCATCCGGGGGCGACGATCAGCCCCAGCATTTT | CASSLGPSGGDDQPQHF
TRBJ2-2 | - | TRBV18 | TGTGCCAGCTCAACTCTCGAGGGTTACACCGGGGAGCTGTTTTTT | CASSTLEGYTGELFF
TRBJ2-5 | TRBD2 | TRBV7-8 | TGTGCCAGCAGCTACCGGGGAGGGGAAGAGACCCAGTACTTC | CASSYRGGEETQYF
TRBJ2-1 | - | TRBV7-2 | TGTGCCAGCAGCTGGGATGACAATGAGCAGTTCTTC | CASSWDDNEQFF
TRBJ2-1 | TRBD2 | TRBV20-1 | TGCAGTGCTACTAGACTAGCCCATGAGCAGTTCTTC | CSATRLAHEQFF
TRBJ1-1 | - | TRBV29-1 | TGCAGCGTTGCCCCGCGGTTGAACACTGAAGCTTTCTTT | CSVAPRLNTEAFF
TRBJ1-3 | - | TRBV23-1 | TGCGCCAGCAGTCAATCGATGTCAGGGGGAAACACCATATATTTT | CASSQSMSGGNTIYF
TRBJ2-7 | TRBD2 | TRBV3-1 | TGTGCCAGCAGCTTCACTAGCGGGAGCTACGAGCAGTACTTC | CASSFTSGSYEQYF
TRBJ1-2 | - | TRBV29-1 | TGCAGCGAGCGGGACACCGAGGACTATGGCTACACCTTC | CSERDTEDYGYTF